The 26 T cell receptor beta chains below come from one sample, sequenced in a study of CD8+ T cells in alopecia areata. Extracted from the samples, RNA was reverse transcribed into cDNA to serve as the sequencing template. TCRdb's table, derived via immunoSEQ multiplex PCR, lists solely in-frame clones and lacks some. The profile shows some 110,000 clones, about three fifths of them singletons. The treatment is: oral pan-JAK inhibitor, 5-10 mg twice daily. The input for sequencing was CD8+ T cells sorted from blood, taken at week 24, from a patient treated with tofacitinib. Receptors originate from a human donor with alopecia areata.

J is TRBJ2-7 and V is TRBV14; D call uncertain. This CDR3 contains 13 residues. Germline V gene lookup returns CDR1 SGHDN and CDR2 FVKESK. V was cut by 2 bases and J by 4 bases, with 9 bases left in between. The CDR3, as DNA: TGTGCCAGCAGCCAACCCCCCGGGTACGAGCAGTACTTC. Translation: CASSQPPGYEQYF.

V and J are TRBV4-1 and TRBJ1-6; possible D gene TRBD1, 5 bases. From germline, CDR1 is MGHRA and CDR2 YSYEKL. V shed 1 base and J shed 10 bases, with 17 bases lying between them. The CDR3 extends over 16 amino acids. CDR3 bases: TGCGCCAGCAGCCAAGTTTGGGGGGTAAGAGGATCACCCCTCCACTTT. Translated, it gives CASSQVWGVRGSPLHF.

This clone was detected a few times. As DNA, the CDR3 is TGTGCCAGCAGTGAGGGGGACAGCGGGGCCTACGAGCAGTACTTC. Protein product: CASSEGDSGAYEQYF. The genes are TRBV6-1 and TRBJ2-7; D possibly uses TRBD1 or TRBD2 (7 bases each). CDR3 length equals 15 residues. V was cut by 3 bases and J by 2 bases, with 14 bases left in between. Per germline, CDR1 MNHNS and CDR2 SASEGT.

This sequence joins TRBV7-9 and TRBJ2-5, with D tentatively TRBD1 or TRBD2 (5 bases each). Germline CDR1 and CDR2: SEHNR and FQNEAQ (reference sequence). The V and J ends lost 5 bases and 2 bases respectively, with 18 bases between them. This CDR3 has 16 amino acids. This chain's CDR3 is CASSLGAEEGQETQYF. The CDR3 DNA is TGTGCCAGCAGCCTCGGGGCAGAAGAGGGGCAAGAGACCCAGTACTTC.

V and J are TRBV7-9 and TRBJ2-7, with D perhaps matching TRBD1 or TRBD2 (5 bases each). V gave up 7 bases and J gave up 2 bases, with 18 bases separating them. Germline CDR1 SEHNR, CDR2 FQNEAQ (reference sequence). This CDR3 is built from 15 residues. The DNA of the CDR3 is TGTGCCAGCACTCCCGCAACCGGGACGACCTACGAGCAGTACTTC. It yields the protein CASTPATGTTYEQYF.

V gene TRBV9 combines with J gene TRBJ2-5; D is undetermined. CDR1 is SGDLS, CDR2 YYNGEE, per germline. The CDR3 runs to 13 residues. V lost 4 bases and J lost 2, with 9 bases in between. The CDR3 DNA reads as TGTGCCAGCAGCCCCCATCAGCAAGAGACCCAGTACTTC. Encoded protein: CASSPHQQETQYF.

The genes are TRBV9 and TRBJ1-1, with unresolved D. The CDR3 is made up of 14 amino acids. V gave up 4 bases and J gave up 10 bases, with 20 bases separating them. Germline values: CDR1 SGDLS, CDR2 YYNGEE. The CDR3, as DNA: TGTGCCAGCAGCCCCTCCGGCTCAGGCGCGATAGCTTTCTTT. Translating gives CASSPSGSGAIAFF.

V usage is TRBV7-9 and J usage is TRBJ2-7, with D perhaps TRBD1 (6 bases). V lost 7 bases, J lost 0 bases, and 16 bases lay in between. This CDR3 spans 15 amino acids. From germline, CDR1 is SEHNR and CDR2 FQNEAQ (reference sequence). The CDR3 sequence: CASTLSTGSSYEQYF. The CDR3 nucleotides are TGTGCCAGCACCCTGTCTACAGGGAGCTCCTACGAGCAGTACTTC. Supplemented by reference TRBV7-9 and TRBJ2-7, the full variable domain reads DTGVSQNPRHKITKRGQNVTFRCDPISEHNRLYWYRQTLGQGPEFLTYFQNEAQLEKSRLLSDRFSAERPKGSFSTLEIQRTEQGDSAMYLCASTLSTGSSYEQYFGPGTRLTVT.

This chain uses TRBV7-9 with TRBJ2-5; the D call may be TRBD1 or TRBD2 (5 bases each). There are 12 residues in the CDR3. Germline V lookup: CDR1 SEHNR, CDR2 FQNEAQ (reference sequence). Trimming stripped 4 bases from V and 7 bases from J, with 10 bases between. The DNA of the CDR3 is TGTGCCAGCAGCTCTGGGGGACGGACCCAGTACTTC. It specifies CASSSGGRTQYF.

V gene TRBV6-5 combines with J gene TRBJ1-5; 8 bases fit TRBD1. Looked up from germline, CDR1 is MNHEY and CDR2 is SVGAGI. The CDR3 extends over 14 amino acids. Trimming took 7 bases from V and 6 from J; bases not matched to a gene: 8. Here the CDR3 DNA reads TGTGCCAGCAAACCGACAGGGGAAGCTCAGCCCCAGCATTTT. This encodes CASKPTGEAQPQHF.

J is TRBJ2-1 and V is TRBV6-5, with D possibly matching TRBD1 (7 bases). Germline V CDR1 and CDR2: MNHEY, SVGAGI. The CDR3 covers 14 residues. Trimming stripped 10 bases from V and 2 bases from J, with 15 bases between. The CDR3 loop reads CATHSRGAYNEQFF. Written as DNA, the CDR3 is TGTGCCACACATTCCAGGGGGGCCTACAATGAGCAGTTCTTC.

The chain is built from TRBV7-3 and TRBJ2-3; D remains ambiguous. The germline gives CDR1 SGHTA, CDR2 FQGTGA. V lost 2 bases, J lost 0 bases, and 15 bases lay in between. The CDR3 spans 17 residues. CDR3 amino acids: CASSLDTRLYSTDTQYF. For the CDR3, the DNA is TGTGCCAGCAGCTTAGATACCCGACTGTACAGCACAGATACGCAGTATTTT.

In DNA, the CDR3 is TGTGCCAGCAGTGAATGGACCGATAACTATGGCTACACCTTC. As protein: CASSEWTDNYGYTF. The chain employs TRBV25-1 and TRBJ1-2; unclear D gene. V was pared by 1 base and J by 1 base, with 7 bases between. The CDR3 spans 14 residues. The V gene's germline CDR1 is MGHDK and CDR2 SYGVNS.

V and J are TRBV15 and TRBJ1-5, with D tentatively TRBD1 (5 bases). The V and J ends lost 8 bases and 7 bases respectively, with 18 bases between them. Germline V gene data show CDR1 as LNHNV and CDR2 as YYDKDF (reference sequence). The CDR3 covers 14 residues. In DNA, the CDR3 is TGTGCCACCTCTCGTCGGGGGATAGGGCAGCCCCAGCATTTT. It encodes CATSRRGIGQPQHF.

This rearrangement joins TRBV5-6 to TRBJ1-6; maybe TRBD1 (5 bases). The ends were cut back, 5 bases at V and 9 bases at J, with 18 bases in the middle. CDR3 length equals 15 residues. Germline loops: CDR1 SGHDT, CDR2 YYEEEE. The DNA of the CDR3 is TGTGCCAGCAGGGGGGACCGGGAGGATAGTTCACCCCTCCACTTT. Protein: CASRGDREDSSPLHF.

This clone was seen just once. The chain carries TRBV18 and TRBJ2-6; the D is unclear. The germline gives CDR1 KGHSH, CDR2 LQKENI. Trimming stripped 7 bases from V and 0 bases from J, with 7 bases between. The CDR3 sequence is 14 residues long. The CDR3 DNA follows: TGTGCCAGCTTTATAGACTCTGGGGCCAACGTCCTGACTTTC. This sequence encodes CASFIDSGANVLTF.

The CDR3 here is CAISEDRAYEQYF. CDR3 nucleotide sequence: TGTGCCATCAGCGAGGACAGGGCCTACGAGCAGTACTTC. V and J are TRBV10-3 and TRBJ2-7; 8 bases line up with TRBD1. The CDR3 covers 13 residues. Losses at the gene ends were 6 bases for V and 2 bases for J; bases not matched to a gene: 3. Germline CDR1 is ENHRY and CDR2 is SYGVKD.

V and J are TRBV15 and TRBJ2-1, with 11 bases identical to TRBD2. The CDR3 extends over 14 amino acids. Germline-derived CDR1 and CDR2 are LNHNV and YYDKDF (reference sequence). Germline trimming cut 8 bases from V and 4 bases from J; bases unmatched to any gene: 4. The CDR3 loop is CATVSGGEYNEQFF. The CDR3 nucleotides read TGTGCCACCGTTAGCGGGGGGGAATACAATGAGCAGTTCTTC.

This clone was seen only a few times. This chain links TRBV29-1 with TRBJ1-2; TRBD1 matches at 8 bases. V shed 5 bases, J shed 12 bases, and the junction held 8 bases outside the gene matches. The CDR3 contains 11 residues. Germline V gene sequence: CDR1 SQVTM, CDR2 ANQGSEA. In DNA form, the CDR3 reads TGCAGCGTTCTCGAACAGGGGGGAAACACCTTC. This encodes CSVLEQGGNTF.

The chain couples TRBV13 to TRBJ2-7; either TRBD1 or TRBD2 may supply D (6 bases each). V shed 5 bases and J shed 0 bases, with 14 bases lying between them. Per germline, CDR1 PRHDT and CDR2 FYEKMQ (reference sequence). This CDR3 contains 15 residues. DNA for the CDR3: TGTGCCAGCAGCGCGGGACACGGGCCCTCCTACGAGCAGTACTTC. This gives the protein CASSAGHGPSYEQYF. The complete variable domain, with remaining parts taken from reference TRBV13 and TRBJ2-7, reads AAGVIQSPRHLIKEKRETATLKCYPIPRHDTVYWYQQGPGQDPQFLISFYEKMQSDKGSIPDRFSAQQFSDYHSELNMSSLELGDSALYFCASSAGHGPSYEQYFGPGTRLTVT.

In its sample, this clone ranks as medium-sized. J is TRBJ2-3 and V is TRBV23-1; TRBD2 matches 7 bases. TRBV23-1 is an ORF for which the function is uncertain. V shed 4 bases and J 2 bases; nucleotides not matched to a gene: 6. This CDR3 has 15 amino acids. CDR3 loop: CASSPLADPTDTQYF. Here the CDR3 DNA reads TGCGCCAGCAGTCCCCTAGCGGATCCCACAGATACGCAGTATTTT.

Details on this clone: This likely stems from a read error, as it lies one base from a far larger clone. The limits of the CDR3 on the DNA are not certain, so only TCRdb's listed CDR3 is given. Other DNA variants within this sample encode the same CDR3. This chain uses TRBV7-6 with TRBJ1-3; the table calls TRBD1, which could not be checked here. The CDR3 has 18 amino acids, counting both end residues. Germline V CDR1 and CDR2: SGHVS, FNYEAQ. This chain's CDR3 is CASSPWVGTGSSGNTIYF.

V and J are TRBV6-5 and TRBJ1-1; the D gene is possibly TRBD1 (6 bases). The CDR3 spans 14 residues. Trimming left V 5 bases short and J 4 bases short, with 14 bases between. CDR1 MNHEY and CDR2 SVGAGI come from the germline V gene. Here the CDR3 reads CASSDQGLSTEAFF. CDR3 nucleotide sequence: TGTGCCAGCAGTGACCAGGGGTTGAGCACTGAAGCTTTCTTT.

The count of this clone is one. The genes are TRBV7-2 and TRBJ1-5, with TRBD1 as a possible D gene (5 bases). The CDR3 covers 12 residues. In germline, CDR1 is SGHTA, CDR2 FQGNSA. Trimming shortened V by 5 bases and J by 5 bases, and 7 bases separated the two germline ends. The CDR3 bases are TGTGCCAGCAGCCCAGGGTATCAGCCCCAGCATTTT. Its translation is CASSPGYQPQHF. The entire variable domain, with the rest obtained from reference TRBV7-2 and TRBJ1-5, is as follows: GAGVSQSPSNKVTEKGKDVELRCDPISGHTALYWYRQSLGQGLEFLIYFQGNSAPDKSGLPSDRFSAERTGGSVSTLTIQRTQQEDSAVYLCASSPGYQPQHFGDGTRLSIL.

This chain connects TRBV9 to TRBJ2-7; D remains unclear. V was pared by 0 bases and J by 7 bases, with 11 bases between. Germline V gives CDR1 SGDLS, CDR2 YYNGEE. The length of the CDR3 is 13 residues. Here the CDR3 reads CASSVVNIGEQYF. In DNA form, the CDR3 reads TGTGCCAGCAGCGTAGTAAACATTGGGGAGCAGTACTTC.

In this sample, this clone turned up once. The CDR3, as DNA: TGTGCCAGCAGCCCCGGGACAGGGGGCTATCAGCCCCAGCATTTT. Translation gives CASSPGTGGYQPQHF. The V and J genes are TRBV7-8 and TRBJ1-5; 12 bases map to TRBD1. Germline trimming cut 5 bases from V and 5 bases from J; bases unmatched to any gene: 4. Germline V CDR1 and CDR2: SGHVS, FQNEAQ. The CDR3 consists of 15 residues.